Following are 5 T cell receptor beta chains from one sample sequenced in a study of blood T cells in healthy people across ages (dated by TCRdb to between 2015 and 2016). Library creation used 5' RACE. Sequenced using an Illumina HiSeq 2500. A second 7 to 11 cycle PCR used a sample-barcoded 5' primer and a J-beta primer mix. TCRdb handled the public reads itself, with Q25 trimming in fastp and clone calling in MiXCR, and kept productive beta chains. Every distinct CDR3 protein forms one entry, paired with its most common genes and DNA. The sample records approximately 1,100,000 distinct CDR3 sequences, more than 35% of which are singletons. The top ten constitute approximately 17% of the sample. Sequencing was done on a sample of blood. All receptors derive from a woman aged 55-69 years in good health.

In regard to this clonotype: This may arise from a read error, as a much more abundant clone is one base away. V and J are TRBV5-6 and TRBJ2-1, with 7 bases aligning to TRBD2. The CDR3 has 17 amino acids. The V gene end was trimmed by 4 bases and the J gene end by 13 bases; junction bases not matched to a gene: 23. CDR1 and CDR2 from the germline V gene are SGHDT and YYEEEE. In nucleotides, the CDR3 is TGTGCCAGCAGCCTTCTCGCTGCGGGAGACTACCAAGAGACCCAGTTCTTC. Its protein product is CASSLLAAGDYQETQFF.

The chain combines TRBV20-1 with TRBJ2-3, with 13 positions matching TRBD2. V shed 3 bases and J 5 bases; nucleotides not matched to a gene: 8. The CDR3 length is 16 residues. Germline CDR1 DFQATT, CDR2 SNEGSKA (reference sequence). The CDR3: CSASQLAGGRRDTQYF. Here the CDR3 DNA reads TGCAGTGCTAGCCAACTAGCGGGAGGGAGGAGAGATACGCAGTATTTT.

This clonotype was seen a handful of times. The chain couples TRBV4-2 to TRBJ1-5, with D unresolved. Deletions cut 0 bases from V and 0 bases from J, with 12 bases between. The CDR3 spans 17 residues. The V gene's germline CDR1 is LGHNA and CDR2 YNFKEQ. The CDR3 region is CASSQDPGLYSNQPQHF. The CDR3, as DNA: TGTGCCAGCAGCCAAGATCCGGGCCTATATAGCAATCAGCCCCAGCATTTT.

The chain joins TRBV4-2 to TRBJ2-1, with 8 bases that match TRBD2. J was trimmed by 4 bases and V by 0 bases; bases with no gene match: 5. CDR1 and CDR2 from the germline V gene are LGHNA and YNFKEQ. This CDR3 region has 16 residues. The CDR3 DNA reads as TGTGCCAGCAGCCAAGAGGTGATAGCGGGGTACAATGAGCAGTTCTTC. This codes for CASSQEVIAGYNEQFF.

The gene calls are TRBV12-3 or TRBV12-4 and TRBJ2-1, with 11 bases that match TRBD2. The V and J ends lost 3 bases and 4 bases, in that order; junction bases with no gene match: 11. The CDR3 covers 18 residues. The CDR3 reads CASSFMQGLAATYNEQFF. The CDR3 nucleotides are TGTGCCAGCAGTTTCATGCAGGGACTAGCGGCGACTTACAATGAGCAGTTCTTC.